These 29 T cell receptor beta chains came from one sample sequenced in a study of regulatory dendritic cells for organ transplantation. The antigens these receptors bind are not known. Sorted subsets were CFSE-labeled and cultured approximately 5 days with allogeneic dendritic cells. TCRdb keeps only in-frame clones here, not all; method: immunoSEQ multiplex PCR. The table includes about 11,000 clones, roughly 82% detected once. Source material: memory CD4+ T cells from blood cultured with regulatory dendritic cells. Regarding subset: CD45RO+ memory T cells. All receptors derive from a human donor in good health.

The rearrangement links TRBV29-1 to TRBJ2-1; 13 bases agree with TRBD2. V dropped 4 bases and J dropped 9; count of bases not matched to a gene: 9. Per germline, CDR1 SQVTM and CDR2 ANQGSEA. This CDR3 spans 15 amino acids. DNA of the CDR3: TGCAGCGTTGCCTTGGGACTAGCGGGATCGGGTGAGCAGTTCTTC. Amino acids: CSVALGLAGSGEQFF.

The rearrangement links TRBV2 to TRBJ1-2, with 8 bases aligning to TRBD1. Germline V lookup: CDR1 SNHLY, CDR2 FYNNEI. The ends lost 6 bases at V and 7 bases at J; junction bases unmatched: 10. This CDR3 has 14 amino acids. Written as DNA, the CDR3 is TGTGCCAGCAGCTTCAGACAGGGGTCTGGTGGCTACACCTTC. It specifies CASSFRQGSGGYTF. Full variable domain (outside the CDR3, taken from reference TRBV2 and TRBJ1-2): EPEVTQTPSHQVTQMGQEVILRCVPISNHLYFYWYRQILGQKVEFLVSFYNNEISEKSEIFDDQFSVERPDGSNFTLKIRSTKLEDSAMYFCASSFRQGSGGYTFGSGTRLTVV.

This chain uses TRBV19 with TRBJ2-1; 10 bases match TRBD2. This CDR3 has 15 amino acids. Trimming took 3 bases from V and 9 from J; bases not matched to a gene: 8. Germline assignment: CDR1 LNHDA and CDR2 SQIVND (reference sequence). The CDR3 DNA is TGTGCCAGTAGTATCCAGCGGGGGGGCCAGGGTGAGCAGTTCTTC. Protein: CASSIQRGGQGEQFF.

CDR3 in amino acids: CASSSNSNYGYTF. CDR3 sequence (DNA): TGTGCCAGCAGTTCAAATTCCAACTATGGCTACACCTTC. The chain joins TRBV27 to TRBJ1-2; no definite D call. The length of the CDR3 is 13 residues. The V and J ends lost 4 bases and 2 bases respectively, with 8 bases between them. Per germline, CDR1 MNHEY and CDR2 SMNVEV (reference sequence).

This clone showed up just once. This chain joins TRBV7-2 and TRBJ2-7, with D possibly matching TRBD1 (6 bases). Trimming cost V 2 bases and J 4 bases, with 15 bases left between them. Looked up from germline, CDR1 is SGHTA and CDR2 is FQGNSA. The length of the CDR3 is 15 residues. Here the CDR3 reads CASSLNGRGMYEQYF. The CDR3 DNA reads TGTGCCAGCAGCTTAAATGGCAGGGGAATGTACGAGCAGTACTTC. Full variable domain (outside the CDR3, taken from reference TRBV7-2 and TRBJ2-7): GAGVSQSPSNKVTEKGKDVELRCDPISGHTALYWYRQSLGQGLEFLIYFQGNSAPDKSGLPSDRFSAERTGGSVSTLTIQRTQQEDSAVYLCASSLNGRGMYEQYFGPGTRLTVT.

The V gene is TRBV9, the J gene TRBJ1-2, with 8 bases matching TRBD1. V gave up 4 bases and J gave up 2 bases; unmatched junction bases: 4. This CDR3 has 14 residues. CDR1 is SGDLS and CDR2 is YYNGEE in the germline V gene. The CDR3 region is CASSTRQGNYGYTF. The CDR3 DNA follows: TGTGCCAGCAGCACTAGACAGGGGAACTATGGCTACACCTTC.

The V and J genes are TRBV21-1 and TRBJ1-5; TRBD1 reflects the table's D call only, with no check against the DNA. TRBV21-1 is given as a pseudogene. The CDR3 is 16 residues long. The CDR3 DNA reads as TGTGCCAGCAGAGAGACTAGGACAGGGCTGGGTCAGCCCCAGCATTTT. Encoded protein: CASRETRTGLGQPQHF.

The chain couples TRBV5-1 to TRBJ2-1; D is ambiguous. The CDR3 is 13 amino acids. CDR1 is SGHRS and CDR2 is YFSETQ in the germline V gene. V was clipped by 4 bases and J by 4 bases, with 9 bases between them. CDR3 DNA sequence: TGCGCCAGCAGCCTAGGCAATTACAATGAGCAGTTCTTC. Its protein is CASSLGNYNEQFF.

The V call is TRBV19, the J call TRBJ1-3; D remains ambiguous. Trimming cost V 5 bases and J 7 bases, with 18 bases left between them. From germline, CDR1 is LNHDA and CDR2 SQIVND (reference sequence). The CDR3 is made up of 15 amino acids. Here the CDR3 DNA reads TGTGCCAGTAGTGTGAACCCAAAGGCGGGGAACACCATATATTTT. This codes for CASSVNPKAGNTIYF.

The chain recombines TRBV4-3 with TRBJ1-2, with D possibly matching TRBD1 (5 bases). There are 15 residues in the CDR3. Germline CDR1 LGHNA, CDR2 YSLEER. Trimming stripped 0 bases from V and 8 bases from J, with 16 bases between. CDR3 region: CASSQDQGSFGGYTF. CDR3 coding DNA: TGCGCCAGCAGCCAAGATCAGGGCTCCTTCGGGGGCTACACCTTC.

A word on this clone: A junction end diverges from the germline sequence, so it may reflect a read error. Within the sample, other DNA sequences also encode this same CDR3. The rearrangement uses TRBV6-4 and TRBJ1-1, with 8 bases that match TRBD1. This CDR3 has 12 amino acids. Germline CDR1 reads MRHNA; CDR2 reads SNTAGT. The CDR3 sequence is CASSSGQGEAFF. The CDR3 nucleotides are TGCGCCAGCAGTTCAGGACAGGGAGAAGCTTTCTTT.

The chain employs TRBV29-1 and TRBJ2-1; possibly TRBD1 for D (5 bases). The CDR3 contains 14 residues. CDR1 SQVTM and CDR2 ANQGSEA come from the germline V gene. Trimming stripped 8 bases from V and 6 bases from J, with 20 bases between. In nucleotides, the CDR3 is TGCAGCTCCTCAGGGTTAAGGGTCGGCAATGAGCAGTTCTTC. Encoded protein: CSSSGLRVGNEQFF.

This chain links TRBV7-2 with TRBJ2-3; D is possibly TRBD2 (5 bases). The CDR3 consists of 15 residues. V was pared by 4 bases and J by 7 bases, with 18 bases between. Germline assignment: CDR1 SGHTA and CDR2 FQGNSA. The CDR3, as DNA: TGTGCCAGCAGCTATGGAGTCGGACCGGGAAATACGCAGTATTTT. As protein: CASSYGVGPGNTQYF.

The V and J genes are TRBV27 and TRBJ1-5; D is undetermined. Trimming left V 3 bases short and J 2 bases short, with 11 bases between. Germline V CDR1 and CDR2: MNHEY, SMNVEV (reference sequence). This CDR3 is built from 15 residues. The CDR3: CASSLVGFGNQPQHF. DNA for the CDR3: TGTGCCAGCAGTTTGGTCGGGTTCGGCAATCAGCCCCAGCATTTT.

The chain has TRBV6-5 and TRBJ2-7; D ambiguous. The length of the CDR3 is 14 residues. V was trimmed by 1 base and J by 6 bases, leaving 13 bases between them. Per germline, CDR1 MNHEY and CDR2 SVGAGI. CDR3 amino acids: CASSYLIDNSEQYF. The CDR3 bases are TGTGCCAGCAGTTACTTAATTGACAACAGCGAGCAGTACTTC.

V usage is TRBV6-5 and J usage is TRBJ1-1, with unresolved D. The CDR3 covers 12 residues. V lost 6 bases and J lost 4, with 9 bases in between. The germline CDR1 and CDR2 sequences are MNHEY and SVGAGI. The CDR3 DNA is TGTGCCAGCAGACGATCGGGCACTGAAGCTTTCTTT. This encodes CASRRSGTEAFF.

The genes are TRBV9 and TRBJ2-1; D might be TRBD2 (7 bases). This CDR3 is built from 15 residues. V was shortened by 0 bases and J by 7 bases, with 14 bases between the two germline ends. Germline V lookup: CDR1 SGDLS, CDR2 YYNGEE. DNA for the CDR3: TGTGCCAGCAGCGTAGTTGGGGGCGGGGGAAATGAGCAGTTCTTC. It specifies CASSVVGGGGNEQFF.

The genes are TRBV7-9 and TRBJ2-5; 11 bases are shared with TRBD2. Germline V lookup: CDR1 SEHNR, CDR2 FQNEAQ (reference sequence). CDR3 length: 16 residues. With V trimmed by 4 bases and J by 3 bases, 7 bases remained unmatched. As DNA, the CDR3 is TGTGCCAGCAGCTCACCCCTGACTAGCGGGGAAGAGACCCAGTACTTC. It codes for CASSSPLTSGEETQYF. The full variable domain, in which reference TRBV7-9 and TRBJ2-5 provide the parts outside the CDR3, is DTGVSQNPRHKITKRGQNVTFRCDPISEHNRLYWYRQTLGQGPEFLTYFQNEAQLEKSRLLSDRFSAERPKGSFSTLEIQRTEQGDSAMYLCASSSPLTSGEETQYFGPGTRLLVL.

V gene TRBV5-6 combines with J gene TRBJ2-6; D is undetermined. The CDR3 length is 16 residues. The ends were cut back, 0 bases at V and 2 bases at J, with 9 bases in the middle. The germline gives CDR1 SGHDT, CDR2 YYEEEE. CDR3 coding DNA: TGTGCCAGCAGCTTGGCTGTAACGGCTGGGGCCAACGTCCTGACTTTC. Residues: CASSLAVTAGANVLTF.

V and J are TRBV5-1 and TRBJ2-5; 14 positions match TRBD2. V shed 4 bases and J 1 base; nucleotides not matched to a gene: 6. Germline CDR1 SGHRS, CDR2 YFSETQ. This CDR3 spans 17 amino acids. CDR3 DNA: TGCGCCAGCAGCGAGGGGGGGACTAGCGGGGGCCAAGAGACCCAGTACTTC. It is translated as CASSEGGTSGGQETQYF.

By frequency in the sample, this clone is medium-sized (0.01 to 0.1%). V usage is TRBV4-1 and J usage is TRBJ1-2, with unresolved D. Germline V gene sequence: CDR1 MGHRA, CDR2 YSYEKL. The V gene lost 7 bases and the J gene lost 3 bases, with 15 bases spanning the gap. This CDR3 is 14 amino acids long. The CDR3, as DNA: TGCGCCAGCACCCCTCAAGATCAGGACTATGGCTACACCTTC. Translating it yields CASTPQDQDYGYTF.

The count of this clone is one. The chain combines TRBV7-9 with TRBJ2-3; D ambiguous. V was shortened by 0 bases and J by 0 bases, with 7 bases between the two germline ends. This CDR3 contains 15 residues. CDR1 SEHNR and CDR2 FQNEAQ come from the germline V gene (reference sequence). The CDR3 sequence is CASSLALTSTDTQYF. The DNA of the CDR3 is TGTGCCAGCAGCTTAGCCCTGACTAGCACAGATACGCAGTATTTT.

The chain links TRBV7-9 to TRBJ1-6; a possible D gene is TRBD1 (6 bases). The CDR3 is 16 residues long. Trimming left V 0 bases short and J 7 bases short, with 13 bases between. CDR1 and CDR2 (germline): SEHNR, FQNEAQ (reference sequence). The CDR3 loop reads CASSLAQARGNSPLHF. In DNA, the CDR3 is TGTGCCAGCAGCTTAGCTCAGGCCAGGGGAAATTCACCCCTCCACTTT.

This rearrangement joins TRBV6-1 to TRBJ1-1; D might be TRBD1 (6 bases). Germline V gene sequence: CDR1 MNHNS, CDR2 SASEGT. Trimming pared 5 bases from V and 5 bases from J, leaving 15 bases between. This CDR3 comprises 14 residues. The CDR3 DNA follows: TGTGCCAGCAGTCGGCCGGGACAAGCAACTGAAGCTTTCTTT. Translating it yields CASSRPGQATEAFF.

The chain is built from TRBV6-1 and TRBJ2-7, with 9 bases aligning to TRBD1. Trimming took 5 bases from V and 6 from J; bases not matched to a gene: 8. The CDR3 totals 14 residues. Germline values: CDR1 MNHNS, CDR2 SASEGT. CDR3 nucleotide sequence: TGTGCCAGCAGTTCTAGGGACAGGGCGCTCGAGCAGTACTTC. Residues: CASSSRDRALEQYF.

The chain combines TRBV27 with TRBJ2-2, with D maybe TRBD2 (5 bases). V was clipped by 2 bases and J by 7 bases, with 17 bases between them. Germline V gene sequence: CDR1 MNHEY, CDR2 SMNVEV (reference sequence). This CDR3 is 16 amino acids long. The CDR3 here is CASSLLTTGVGGELFF. In nucleotides, the CDR3 is TGTGCCAGCAGTTTACTGACTACCGGCGTCGGCGGGGAGCTGTTTTTT.

The gene calls are TRBV7-2 and TRBJ1-1, with D perhaps TRBD1 (5 bases). The V end lost 3 bases, the J end lost 14 bases, and 16 bases lay between the germline ends. This CDR3 has 12 amino acids. Germline V gene data show CDR1 as SGHTA and CDR2 as FQGNSA. CDR3 nucleotides: TGTGCCAGCAGCTTGAGGAGGGACGCTTACTTCTTT. This encodes CASSLRRDAYFF.

This sequence joins TRBV5-8 and TRBJ2-3, with TRBD2 identical over 15 bases. CDR3 length equals 16 residues. Germline values: CDR1 SGHTS, CDR2 YDEGEE. V lost 0 bases to trimming and J lost 4 bases; unmatched junction nucleotides: 0. CDR3 loop: CASSLGTSGGADTQYF. CDR3 sequence (DNA): TGTGCCAGCAGCTTGGGGACTAGCGGGGGGGCAGATACGCAGTATTTT.

The chain links TRBV5-1 to TRBJ2-2, with D uncertain. Per germline, CDR1 SGHRS and CDR2 YFSETQ. The CDR3 has 15 residues. Trimming pared 0 bases from V and 1 base from J, leaving 7 bases between. Here the CDR3 reads CASSLGPQNTGELFF. Here the CDR3 DNA reads TGCGCCAGCAGCTTGGGTCCCCAGAACACCGGGGAGCTGTTTTTT.